This T cell receptor beta chain originates from a study of T-cell reconstitution after alpha-beta-depleted transplantation in children (dated by TCRdb to 2016 to 2018). Regarding the research as a whole: The study quantitatively tracked T-cell immune reconstitution after TCRalphabeta/CD19-depleted allogeneic hematopoietic cell transplantation in children using TCR repertoire profiling. Results and caveats for the whole study, not just this receptor: Hyperexpanded clone frequencies declined over subsequent months; after one year, T-cell counts and TCRbeta diversity were mostly attributed to newly produced T cells. In some patients, the high TCRbeta diversity seen at day 60 was put down to recipient T cells and intrathymic progenitors that had survived conditioning. About two months after transplant, the apparently early recovery of alphabetaT-cell counts reportedly depended on just several hundred clones that had expanded rapidly and came from non-depleted graft cells.

This clonotype was recorded many times. It lacks a known antigen. Base quality data are lacking; no much larger clone is found one base away. Per the publication, the treatment or condition label means: allogeneic hematopoietic cell transplantation with graft depleted of TCRalphabeta T cells and CD19 B cells. The transplant recipients were children given TCRalphabeta/CD19-depleted allogeneic hematopoietic cell grafts. From its cysteine to its phenylalanine, the CDR3 spans 18 amino acids. The read is trimmed to its CDR3 DNA, 54 bases read in frame from base 1. Receptor amplification or capture employed PCR. The reads were generated on an Illumina HiSeq 2500. TCR library preparation used molecular barcoding, with unique molecular identifiers applied to normalize quantification of the TCRbeta repertoire. The public reads were run again by TCRdb, first through fastp at Q25 and then through MiXCR, and only productive beta chains were kept. All rows with the same CDR3 protein become a single entry with the most common DNA and genes. This sample has about 640,000 distinct CDR3 sequences in its table, and 10% to 15% of those were observed once. The ten largest clonotypes hold roughly 2.3% of the sample.

The chain was built from TRBV21-1 and TRBJ2-6; the table's D call, TRBD1, was not checked against the DNA. TRBV21-1 is tagged as a pseudogene. This receptor was obtained from a male patient between 10 and 17 years old who had a stem cell transplant for acute myeloid leukemia, so the T cells may come from the graft donor. Specimen: PBMCs, mostly from graft donor cells, collected 360 days after TCRalphabeta/CD19-depleted stem cell transplant. The CDR3 here reads CASSPTGTGESGANVLTF. The nucleotides read TGTGCCAGCAGCCCCACGGGGACAGGGGAATCTGGGGCCAACGTCCTGACTTTC.